This entry describes one T cell receptor (beta chain). The antigen remains undetermined. The germline CDR1 and CDR2 sequences are MNHEY and SMNVEV (reference sequence). The trim removed 4 bases at V and 5 bases at J, leaving 10 bases unmatched. This CDR3 contains 15 residues. The data were taken from a study of cytomegalovirus exposure and HLA in healthy donors. Background on the study: Later, an analysis reported that the roughly 120 validation repertoires had used the same platform as the roughly 720 first-cohort repertoires. Notes on the study in general: Altogether, some 160 TCR beta chains were recorded as cytomegalovirus-associated. Reports indicated that the classifier achieved high specificity and sensitivity in diagnosing cytomegalovirus status. Within the 95 to 150 validation repertoires, first-cohort TCR clusters tended to co-occur, according to a later analysis.

Clones were sequenced by immunoSEQ multiplex PCR, and TCRdb holds only the in-frame ones, with some missing. This table has hundreds of thousands of clones, 86% appearing once. The V call is TRBV27, the J call TRBJ1-2; 7 bases align to TRBD1. The clonotype originates from a woman between 18 and 29 years old in good health and CMV-seronegative. Material for sequencing was PBMCs. The DNA of the CDR3 is TGTGCCAGCAGTTCCCAGGGACAGCGGAGATATGGCTACACCTTC. Amino acids: CASSSQGQRRYGYTF.